This T cell receptor beta chain was captured in a study of blood T cell repertoires in COVID-19 (dated by TCRdb to the early 2020s). Describing the broader study: Samples covering the acute and convalescent phases of COVID-19 were provided by collaborators in the United States, Italy and Spain. The prospective study material was composed of cDNA or gDNA derived from T cells, B-cell-depleted T cells, or PBMCs. The dataset comprised deeply sampled blood TCRbeta repertoires from subjects exposed to, actively infected with, or recovered from COVID-19. A freely available public database, intended as a resource for researchers studying the immune response to SARS-CoV-2, is where the repertoires were released. The samples were drawn from two sources: the first 160 participants of the ongoing ImmuneRACE study, and 950 to 1,500 subjects contributed by 6 global collaborators. Sample metadata almost always included a de-identified subject ID, COVID-19 status, age in years and sex. Where available, HLA class I and class II types were taken from metadata supplied by the sample provider and were not determined by assay-based typing.

TCRbeta CDR3 regions were amplified from genomic DNA using the immunoSEQ Assay, a bias-controlled multiplex PCR. As for how the authors treated the data: The number of nucleated cells in each sample was estimated by amplification of reference gene primers within the assay. To quantify the absolute abundance of each unique TCRbeta CDR3 rearrangement, sequence reads were collapsed and filtered. For each sample, productive Simpson clonality was calculated as the square root of Simpson's diversity index over productive rearrangements. What TCRdb holds here is the immuneACCESS table cut down to in-frame rearrangements. Part of the clones is not present; checked against another copy, under half of the missing clones reflect an unresolved V gene, and the others are unexplained. V and J calls and clone size are given by that table; D and trimming were obtained from the DNA. Recorded for this sample are 300,000 to 400,000 clones; over 75% of them occurred a single time. The top ten hold more than 0.9% of the sample.

Participants in the prospective study were enrolled through a virtual design, were aged 18 to 89 years, and lived in about two dozen United States geographic areas. In the prospective study, participants were assigned to cohorts based on the clinical history participants reported in a screening survey and a study questionnaire. Mobile phlebotomists in the prospective study collected whole blood, serum and a nasopharyngeal or oropharyngeal swab from every participant. Over a roughly two-month period, participants in the prospective study had the option of providing additional blood draws and questionnaires. Before DNA extraction, prospective study blood samples were shipped either frozen or at room temperature. What the study reported, not specific to this receptor: The amount of clinical and demographic metadata varied by source and participant and was provided uncurated.

In regard to this clone: It has no known antigen specificity. No much larger clonotype is one base removed from it; base qualities were not supplied.

Trimming takes 6 bases off V and 0 bases off J; junction bases not matched to a gene: 3. Counted from cysteine to phenylalanine, this CDR3 has 15 amino acids. Only CDR3 DNA is held: 45 bases, read in frame from base 1. CDR1 is given as SNHLY and CDR2 as FYNNEI, both from the germline V gene. Sequencing was performed on PBMCs or T cells enriched from blood (not recorded which). Recombination connected TRBV2 to TRBJ2-2, and 8 junctional nucleotides match TRBD1. This sequence was found in a woman aged 25 to 39 with acute COVID-19. The CDR3 region: CASRTQGANTGELFF. DNA sequence: TGTGCCAGCAGGACACAGGGGGCGAACACCGGGGAGCTGTTTTTT. Outside the CDR3, residues come from the reference TRBV2 and TRBJ2-2 proteins, so the full variable domain is: EPEVTQTPSHQVTQMGQEVILRCVPISNHLYFYWYRQILGQKVEFLVSFYNNEISEKSEIFDDQFSVERPDGSNFTLKIRSTKLEDSAMYFCASRTQGANTGELFFGEGSRLTVL.